This TCR beta chain appears in the sequencing data of a study of blood T cell repertoires in COVID-19 (dated by TCRdb to about 2020). Regarding the study in general: The collaborator samples originated in the United States, Italy and Spain and spanned the acute and convalescent phases of COVID-19. The material from the prospective study consisted of cDNA or gDNA derived from T cells, B-cell-depleted T cells, or PBMCs. The dataset comprised deeply sampled blood TCRbeta repertoires from subjects exposed to, actively infected with, or recovered from COVID-19. The repertoires were released in a freely available public database meant as a resource for research on the immune response to SARS-CoV-2. The samples were drawn from two sources: the first 160 participants of the ongoing ImmuneRACE study, and 950 to 1,500 subjects contributed by 6 global collaborators. Sample metadata almost always included a de-identified subject ID, COVID-19 status, age in years and sex. Where available, HLA class I and class II types were obtained from metadata supplied by the sample provider rather than from assay-based typing. Broad study findings and their caveats: Clinical and demographic metadata were provided uncurated, with the amount varying by source and participant.

Collaborating institutions collected whole blood in K2EDTA tubes following their own protocols. For TCRbeta analysis, collaborators shipped samples in one of three forms: frozen whole blood, isolated PBMCs, or DNA extracted from either of those sample types. The CDR3 covers 16 residues, taking in both the cysteine and the phenylalanine. The only DNA kept is the CDR3, 48 bases in frame from the first base. The CDR1 and CDR2 encoded by the germline V gene (reference sequence) are SGHNT and YYREEE. At the junction V is shortened by 0 bases and J by 0 bases, with 10 bases in between. Notes on this clone: Which antigen it targets is not known. The sample holds no much larger clone one base away, and base qualities are not on file.

TCRbeta CDR3 regions were amplified from genomic DNA using the immunoSEQ Assay, a bias-controlled multiplex PCR. As for the original processing: Within the assay, amplification of reference gene primers was used to estimate how many nucleated cells each sample contained. To quantify the absolute abundance of each unique TCRbeta CDR3 rearrangement, sequence reads were collapsed and filtered. For each sample, productive Simpson clonality was calculated as the square root of Simpson's diversity index across productive rearrangements. TCRdb holds this immuneACCESS table with in-frame rearrangements only. Some clones are missing; in checked studies, unresolved V genes explain under half, and the rest has no known cause. The V and J calls and clone size are taken from that table; D and trimming were inferred from the DNA. Within this sample are about 150,000 clones, with around 90% of them counted one time only. 0.45% to 0.65% of the sample is in the top ten clones.

The chain links TRBV5-4 with TRBJ2-1; no confident D gene assignment can be made. The source material was peripheral blood. The clonotype originates from a man aged 45 to 65 with acute or convalescent COVID-19. CDR3 loop: CASSLGGSSSYNEQFF. The DNA is TGTGCCAGCAGCTTGGGAGGCTCCAGCTCCTACAATGAGCAGTTCTTC.